These 10 T cell receptor beta chains were sequenced from one sample in a study of CD8 T cells in Susac syndrome. Reverse transcription of 0.5 to 1 ug RNA was performed with random hexamers. One entry per CDR3 protein, called by TCRdb with MiXCR from the immunoSEQ multiplex PCR reads. Of hundreds of thousands of distinct CDR3 sequences listed, approximately 85% are singletons. The material sequenced was CD8+ T cells from PBMCs. Receptor source: a human donor with multiple sclerosis.

The CDR3 protein is CASSLAHLGNTIYF. DNA of the CDR3: TGTGCCAGCAGCTTGGCGCATCTTGGAAACACCATATATTTT. The chain links TRBV5-5 to TRBJ1-3; D is uncertain. This CDR3 region has 14 residues. Germline V lookup: CDR1 SGHKS, CDR2 YYEKEE (reference sequence). V was shortened by 0 bases and J by 3 bases, with 7 bases between the two germline ends.

As DNA, the CDR3 is TGTGCCAGCAGTTTGAGCCTGACTAGCGTCAAAGAGACCCAGTACTTC. It translates to CASSLSLTSVKETQYF. The rearrangement links TRBV12-3 or TRBV12-4 to TRBJ2-5; TRBD2 aligns across 8 bases. The CDR3 sequence is 16 residues long. The J segment lost 3 bases and the V segment lost 3 bases, leaving 9 bases of the junction unmatched.

A single count supports this clonotype. The genes are TRBV30 and TRBJ2-1, with 8 bases matching TRBD1. Germline loops: CDR1 GTSNPN, CDR2 SVGIG (reference sequence). V was pared by 3 bases and J by 6 bases, with 7 bases of the junction left unmatched. CDR3 length: 14 amino acids. The CDR3 sequence is CAWRDRASFNEQFF. The CDR3 nucleotides read TGTGCCTGGAGGGACAGGGCGAGTTTCAATGAGCAGTTCTTC.

This clonotype was found once. The chain links TRBV2 to TRBJ2-4, with 9 bases that match TRBD2. Germline CDR1 is SNHLY and CDR2 is FYNNEI. CDR3 length equals 18 residues. With 5 bases clipped from V and 1 base from J, the junction kept 12 bases outside the gene matches. CDR3 protein: CASSSTPSGRNAKNIQYF. CDR3 in DNA: TGTGCCAGCAGTTCGACCCCAAGCGGGAGGAATGCCAAAAACATTCAGTACTTC. The whole variable domain, remainder taken from reference TRBV2 and TRBJ2-4, is EPEVTQTPSHQVTQMGQEVILRCVPISNHLYFYWYRQILGQKVEFLVSFYNNEISEKSEIFDDQFSVERPDGSNFTLKIRSTKLEDSAMYFCASSSTPSGRNAKNIQYFGAGTRLSVL.

CDR3 DNA sequence: TGTGCCAGCGGCCCCGGGACTAACCCTCCCTACGTGGAGCAGTACTTC. Amino acids: CASGPGTNPPYVEQYF. The chain couples TRBV2 to TRBJ2-7; 7 nucleotides agree with TRBD2. The CDR3 runs 16 residues. Per germline, CDR1 SNHLY and CDR2 FYNNEI. V was clipped by 8 bases and J by 7 bases; unmatched bases: 20.

The chain carries TRBV7-9 and TRBJ2-1; D call uncertain. The V gene lost 3 bases and the J gene lost 5 bases, with 8 bases spanning the gap. Germline V lookup: CDR1 SEHNR, CDR2 FQNEAQ (reference sequence). CDR3 length: 13 residues. This chain's CDR3 is CASSFSKNNEQFF. The CDR3 coding sequence is TGTGCCAGCAGCTTTTCGAAGAACAATGAGCAGTTCTTC.

This clonotype was counted once. In DNA form, the CDR3 reads TGTGCCTGGAGTGTATTCCGCGGGGAGGGGCTCTACAATGAGCAGTTCTTC. Translated, it gives CAWSVFRGEGLYNEQFF. This chain connects TRBV30 to TRBJ2-1; 7 nucleotides match TRBD2. In germline, CDR1 is GTSNPN, CDR2 SVGIG (reference sequence). This CDR3 has 17 residues. Trimming took 0 bases from V and 3 from J; bases not matched to a gene: 11.

This clonotype has a handful of counts. The V gene is TRBV7-8, the J gene TRBJ2-7; D not certain. There are 13 residues in the CDR3. Germline CDR1 SGHVS, CDR2 FQNEAQ. The V end was cut by 1 base, the J end by 0 bases, with 4 bases between. CDR3 region: CASSLGISYEQYF. The CDR3 DNA reads TGTGCCAGCAGCTTAGGGATCTCCTACGAGCAGTACTTC.

This clonotype came up a few times. The V gene is TRBV7-2, the J gene TRBJ2-7; D not resolved. The germline V gene encodes CDR1 SGHTA and CDR2 FQGNSA. Trimming stripped 0 bases from V and 2 bases from J, with 5 bases between. The CDR3 contains 13 residues. The CDR3 loop is CASSLASTYEQYF. CDR3 DNA: TGTGCCAGCAGCTTAGCCTCGACCTACGAGCAGTACTTC.

The chain joins TRBV12-3 or TRBV12-4 to TRBJ2-5; no reliable D call. This CDR3 is 14 amino acids long. V was shortened by 1 base and J by 2 bases, with 8 bases between the two germline ends. CDR3 protein: CASSLVQIQETQYF. For the CDR3, the DNA is TGTGCCAGCAGTTTAGTGCAGATACAAGAGACCCAGTACTTC.